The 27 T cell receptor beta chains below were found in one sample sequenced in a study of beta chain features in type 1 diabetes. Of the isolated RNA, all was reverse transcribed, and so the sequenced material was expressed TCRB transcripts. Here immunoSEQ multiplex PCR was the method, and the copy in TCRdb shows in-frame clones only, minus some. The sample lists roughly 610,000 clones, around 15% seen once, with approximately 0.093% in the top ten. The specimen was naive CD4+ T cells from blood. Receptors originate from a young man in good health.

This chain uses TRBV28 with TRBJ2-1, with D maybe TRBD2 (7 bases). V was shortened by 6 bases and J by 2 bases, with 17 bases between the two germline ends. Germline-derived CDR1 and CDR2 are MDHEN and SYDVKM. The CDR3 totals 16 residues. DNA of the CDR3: TGTGCCAGCAGCCCCTTAGGGGGAGGGCCCTACAATGAGCAGTTCTTC. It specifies CASSPLGGGPYNEQFF.

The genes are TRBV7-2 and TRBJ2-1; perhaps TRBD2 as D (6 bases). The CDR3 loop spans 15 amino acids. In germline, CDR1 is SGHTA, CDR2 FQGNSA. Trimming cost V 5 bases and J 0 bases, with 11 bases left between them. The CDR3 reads CASSGAGLSYNEQFF. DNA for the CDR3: TGTGCCAGCAGCGGTGCGGGGCTCTCCTACAATGAGCAGTTCTTC.

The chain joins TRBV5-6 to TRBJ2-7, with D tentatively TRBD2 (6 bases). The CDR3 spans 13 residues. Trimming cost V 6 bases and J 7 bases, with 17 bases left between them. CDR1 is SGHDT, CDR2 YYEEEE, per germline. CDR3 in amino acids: CASTPGGLWEQYF. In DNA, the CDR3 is TGTGCCAGCACCCCTGGAGGGCTCTGGGAGCAGTACTTC.

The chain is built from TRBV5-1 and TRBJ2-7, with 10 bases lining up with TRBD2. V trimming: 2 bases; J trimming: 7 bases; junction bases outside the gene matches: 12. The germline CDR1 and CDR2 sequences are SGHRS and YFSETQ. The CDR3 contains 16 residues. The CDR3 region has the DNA TGCGCCAGCAGCTTTACTAGCGGGGCGAATTCGGAGGAGCAGTACTTC. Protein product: CASSFTSGANSEEQYF.

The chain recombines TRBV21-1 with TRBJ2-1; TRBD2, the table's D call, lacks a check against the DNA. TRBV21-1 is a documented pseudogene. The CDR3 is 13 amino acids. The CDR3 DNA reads TGTGCCAGCGTAGGGACTAGCGTCAATGAGCAGTTCTTC. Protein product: CASVGTSVNEQFF.

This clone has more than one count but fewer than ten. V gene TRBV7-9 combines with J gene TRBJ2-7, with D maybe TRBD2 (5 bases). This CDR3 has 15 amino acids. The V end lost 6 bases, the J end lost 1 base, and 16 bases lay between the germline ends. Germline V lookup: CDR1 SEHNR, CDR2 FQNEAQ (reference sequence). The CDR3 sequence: CASSPKAGGSYEQYF. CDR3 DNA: TGTGCCAGCAGTCCGAAGGCGGGCGGTTCCTACGAGCAGTACTTC.

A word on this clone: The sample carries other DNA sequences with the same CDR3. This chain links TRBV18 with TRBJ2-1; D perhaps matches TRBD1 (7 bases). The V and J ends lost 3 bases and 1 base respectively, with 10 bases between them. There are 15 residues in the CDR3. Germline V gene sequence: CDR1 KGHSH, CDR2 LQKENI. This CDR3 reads CASSPPGGSYNEQFF. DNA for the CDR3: TGTGCCAGCTCACCTCCAGGGGGGTCCTACAATGAGCAGTTCTTC.

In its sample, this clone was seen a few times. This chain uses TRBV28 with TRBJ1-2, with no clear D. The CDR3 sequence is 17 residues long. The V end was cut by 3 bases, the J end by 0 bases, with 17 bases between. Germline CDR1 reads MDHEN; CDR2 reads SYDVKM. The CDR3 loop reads CASSFLTRNLANYGYTF. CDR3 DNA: TGTGCCAGCAGTTTTCTAACCAGAAACCTAGCTAACTATGGCTACACCTTC.

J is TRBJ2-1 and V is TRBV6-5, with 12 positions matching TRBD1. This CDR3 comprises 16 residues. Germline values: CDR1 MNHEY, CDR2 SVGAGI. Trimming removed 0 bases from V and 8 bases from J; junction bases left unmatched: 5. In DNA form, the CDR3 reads TGTGCCAGCAGTTACTCCGGGACAGGGGGCGCGTATGAGCAGTTCTTC. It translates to CASSYSGTGGAYEQFF.

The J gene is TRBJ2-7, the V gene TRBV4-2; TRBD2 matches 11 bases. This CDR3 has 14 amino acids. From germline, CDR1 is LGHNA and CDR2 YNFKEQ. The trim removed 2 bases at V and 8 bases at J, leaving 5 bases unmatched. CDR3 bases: TGTGCCAGCAGCCAACTTGGACTAGCGGGTCAGCAGTACTTC. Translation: CASSQLGLAGQQYF.

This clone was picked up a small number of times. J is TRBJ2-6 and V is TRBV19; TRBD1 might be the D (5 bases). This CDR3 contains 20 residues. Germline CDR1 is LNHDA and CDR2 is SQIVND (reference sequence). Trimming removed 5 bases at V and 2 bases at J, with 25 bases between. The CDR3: CASSSPLTIRVRTGANVLTF. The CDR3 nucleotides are TGTGCCAGTAGTTCCCCGTTAACCATCAGGGTTCGAACTGGGGCCAACGTCCTGACTTTC.

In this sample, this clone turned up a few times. CDR3: CASSHGTSGLSSYNEQFF. Written as DNA, the CDR3 is TGCGCCAGCAGCCATGGGACTAGCGGGCTGAGCTCCTACAATGAGCAGTTCTTC. The chain couples TRBV4-3 to TRBJ2-1; 12 bases line up with TRBD2. V shed 3 bases, J shed 0 bases, and the junction held 6 bases outside the gene matches. CDR1 and CDR2 (germline): LGHNA, YSLEER. This CDR3 has 18 residues.

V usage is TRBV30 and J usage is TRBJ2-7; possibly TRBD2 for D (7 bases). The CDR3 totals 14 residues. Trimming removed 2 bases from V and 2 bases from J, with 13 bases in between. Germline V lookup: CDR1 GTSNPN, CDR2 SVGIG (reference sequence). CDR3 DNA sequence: TGTGCCTGGAGTCTTACGGGGGGCCCCTACGAGCAGTACTTC. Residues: CAWSLTGGPYEQYF. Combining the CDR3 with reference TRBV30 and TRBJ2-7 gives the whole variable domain SQTIHQWPATLVQPVGSPLSLECTVEGTSNPNLYWYRQAAGRGLQLLFYSVGIGQISSEVPQNLSASRPQDRQFILSSKKLLLSDSGFYLCAWSLTGGPYEQYFGPGTRLTVT.

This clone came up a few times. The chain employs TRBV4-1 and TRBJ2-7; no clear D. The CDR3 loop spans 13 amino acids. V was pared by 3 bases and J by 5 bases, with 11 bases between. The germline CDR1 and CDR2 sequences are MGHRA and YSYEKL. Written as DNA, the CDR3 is TGCGCCAGCAGCCATTATGATACCCACGAGCAGTACTTC. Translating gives CASSHYDTHEQYF.

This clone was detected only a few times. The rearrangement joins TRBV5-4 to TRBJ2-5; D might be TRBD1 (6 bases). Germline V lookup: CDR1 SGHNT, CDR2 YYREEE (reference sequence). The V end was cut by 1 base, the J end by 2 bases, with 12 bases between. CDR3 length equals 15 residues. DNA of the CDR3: TGTGCCAGCAGCTTGCCAGGGGTTCAGCAAGAGACCCAGTACTTC. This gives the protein CASSLPGVQQETQYF.

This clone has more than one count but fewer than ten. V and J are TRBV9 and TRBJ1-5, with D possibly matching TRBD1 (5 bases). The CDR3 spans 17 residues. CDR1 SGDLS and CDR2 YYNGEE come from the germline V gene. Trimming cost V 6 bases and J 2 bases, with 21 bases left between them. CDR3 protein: CASITFRAKGGNQPQHF. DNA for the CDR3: TGTGCCAGCATCACATTCCGGGCCAAAGGGGGCAATCAGCCCCAGCATTTT.

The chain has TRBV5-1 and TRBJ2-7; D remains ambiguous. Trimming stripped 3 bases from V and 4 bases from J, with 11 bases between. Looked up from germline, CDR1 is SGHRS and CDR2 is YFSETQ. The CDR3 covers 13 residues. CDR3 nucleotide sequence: TGCGCCAGCAGCTCAGAAGTGAGTTACGAGCAGTACTTC. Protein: CASSSEVSYEQYF.

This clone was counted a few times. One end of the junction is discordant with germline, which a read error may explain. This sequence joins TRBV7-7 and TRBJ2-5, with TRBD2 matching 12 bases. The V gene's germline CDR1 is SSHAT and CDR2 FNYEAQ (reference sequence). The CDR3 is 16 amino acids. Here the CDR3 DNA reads TGTGCTAGCAGCCCTAGCGGGGGGGCCTCTCCAGAGACCCAGTACTTC. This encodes CASSPSGGASPETQYF.

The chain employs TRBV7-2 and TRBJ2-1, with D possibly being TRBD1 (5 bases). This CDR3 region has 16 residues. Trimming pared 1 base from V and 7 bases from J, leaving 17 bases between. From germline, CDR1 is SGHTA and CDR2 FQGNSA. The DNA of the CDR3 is TGTGCCAGCAGCTTAGTAGGGGCAAGGAATAGGAATGAGCAGTTCTTC. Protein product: CASSLVGARNRNEQFF.

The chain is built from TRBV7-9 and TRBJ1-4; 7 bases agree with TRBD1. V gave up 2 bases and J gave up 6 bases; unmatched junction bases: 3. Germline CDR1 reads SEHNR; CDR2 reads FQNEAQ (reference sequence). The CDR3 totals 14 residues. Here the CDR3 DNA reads TGTGCCAGCAGCTTAACCGGGACAGATGAAAAACTGTTTTTT. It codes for CASSLTGTDEKLFF.

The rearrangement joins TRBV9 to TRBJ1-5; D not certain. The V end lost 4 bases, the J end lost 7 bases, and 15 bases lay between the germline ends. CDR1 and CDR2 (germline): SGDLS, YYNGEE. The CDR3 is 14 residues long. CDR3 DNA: TGTGCCAGCAGCCCCGGCCATACCGGACAGCCCCAGCATTTT. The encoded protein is CASSPGHTGQPQHF.

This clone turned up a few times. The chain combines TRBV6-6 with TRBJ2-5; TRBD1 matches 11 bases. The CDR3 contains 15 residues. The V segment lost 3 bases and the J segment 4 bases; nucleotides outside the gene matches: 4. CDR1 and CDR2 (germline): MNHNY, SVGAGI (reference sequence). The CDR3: CASSYSGTGGETQYF. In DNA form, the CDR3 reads TGTGCCAGCAGTTATTCGGGGACAGGGGGAGAGACCCAGTACTTC.

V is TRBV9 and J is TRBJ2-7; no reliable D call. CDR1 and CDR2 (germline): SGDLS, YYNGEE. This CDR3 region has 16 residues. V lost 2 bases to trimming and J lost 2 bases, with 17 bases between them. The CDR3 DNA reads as TGTGCCAGCAGCGTTCACCCCCGGGCAGTAACCTACGAGCAGTACTTC. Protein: CASSVHPRAVTYEQYF. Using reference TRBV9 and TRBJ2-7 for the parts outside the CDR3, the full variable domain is DSGVTQTPKHLITATGQRVTLRCSPRSGDLSVYWYQQSLDQGLQFLIQYYNGEERAKGNILERFSAQQFPDLHSELNLSSLELGDSALYFCASSVHPRAVTYEQYFGPGTRLTVT.

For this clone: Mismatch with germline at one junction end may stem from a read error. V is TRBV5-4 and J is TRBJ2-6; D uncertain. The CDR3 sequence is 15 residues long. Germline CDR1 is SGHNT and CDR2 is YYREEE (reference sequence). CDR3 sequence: CASTLMVSGANVLTF. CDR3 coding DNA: TGTGCCAGCACCTTGATGGTCTCTGGGGCCAACGTCCTGACTTTC. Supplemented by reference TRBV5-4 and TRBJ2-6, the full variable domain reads ETGVTQSPTHLIKTRGQQVTLRCSSQSGHNTVSWYQQALGQGPQFIFQYYREEENGRGNFPPRFSGLQFPNYSSELNVNALELDDSALYLCASTLMVSGANVLTFGAGSRLTVL.

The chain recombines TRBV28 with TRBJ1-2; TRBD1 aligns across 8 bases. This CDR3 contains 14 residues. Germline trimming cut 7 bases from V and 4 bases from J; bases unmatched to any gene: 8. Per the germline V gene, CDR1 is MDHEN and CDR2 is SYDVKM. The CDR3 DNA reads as TGTGCCAGCATGGTTGCGGACAGGGCCTATGGCTACACCTTC. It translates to CASMVADRAYGYTF.

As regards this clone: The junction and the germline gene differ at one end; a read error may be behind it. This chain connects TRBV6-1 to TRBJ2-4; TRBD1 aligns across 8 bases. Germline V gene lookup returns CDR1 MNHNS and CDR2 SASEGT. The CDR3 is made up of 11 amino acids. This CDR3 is CASSSADRVHF. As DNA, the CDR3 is TGTGCCAGCAGTTCCGCGGACAGGGTACACTTC.

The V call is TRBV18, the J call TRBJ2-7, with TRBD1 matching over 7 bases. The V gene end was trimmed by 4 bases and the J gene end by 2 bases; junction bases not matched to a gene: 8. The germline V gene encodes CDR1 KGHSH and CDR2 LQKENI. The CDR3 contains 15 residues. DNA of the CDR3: TGTGCCAGCTCACTCACAACCGGGACAGCCTACGAGCAGTACTTC. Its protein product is CASSLTTGTAYEQYF.